This TCR beta chain was identified during a study of T cell responses to AZD1222 COVID-19 vaccine. For the study at large: Whether given at about 4 or about 12 weeks, second doses were pooled.

Study results and limitations: Unmutated variant regions are reportedly targeted by nearly half of spike-specific TCRs. Clonal diversity may have been underestimated, and the donors were mostly white British, with more females than males. With two AZD1222 doses given, Spike-specific TCR breadth and depth both rose.

Clones were read by immunoSEQ multiplex PCR, and TCRdb kept only the in-frame ones, dropping some. The sample shows some 97,000 clones, more than 75% of them seen only once. Of note for this clone: Its antigen remains unknown.

The sequencing here drew on peripheral blood, taken on day 0 of AZD1222 vaccination. The source of this sequence is an adult in good health.

This CDR3 is CASSLRGEQPQHF. CDR3 DNA: TGTGCCAGCAGCTTACGAGGGGAACAGCCCCAGCATTTT. The chain employs TRBV7-8 and TRBJ1-5; perhaps TRBD1 as D (5 bases). Trimming took 2 bases from V and 7 from J, leaving 9 bases between them. Germline loops: CDR1 SGHVS, CDR2 FQNEAQ. The CDR3 length is 13 residues.